Each of the 9 T cell receptor beta chains below was sequenced from the same sample in a study of Ad26.COV2.S vaccination and SARS-CoV-2 variants. This sample's treatment: 15 to 20 received Ad26.COV2.S at low or high dose, single or two shots; about 5 received placebo; per-sample allocation not given. Samples came from day 63 after the first vaccine or placebo injection. Only in-frame clones appear in the TCRdb table, and some are missing; sequencing was by immunoSEQ multiplex PCR. Altogether 350,000 to 500,000 clones are present, roughly 91% being singletons, with the ten largest covering about 4.4%. The starting material was peripheral blood, obtained in a trial of Ad26.COV2.S vaccine versus placebo. Receptor source: a person between 18 and 65 years old who received the Ad26.COV2.S COVID-19 vaccine or a placebo.

The J gene is TRBJ2-5, the V gene TRBV7-2; 9 nucleotides line up with TRBD2. The CDR3 loop spans 15 amino acids. Germline-derived CDR1 and CDR2 are SGHTA and FQGNSA. V shed 5 bases, J shed 5 bases, and the junction held 9 bases outside the gene matches. The CDR3 sequence: CASSAVAGASETQYF. Here the CDR3 DNA reads TGTGCCAGCAGCGCCGTAGCGGGAGCCTCCGAGACCCAGTACTTC.

The chain joins TRBV4-2 to TRBJ2-1; D may be TRBD2 (5 bases). V shed 0 bases and J shed 2 bases, with 14 bases lying between them. The CDR3 is 17 residues long. Per the germline V gene, CDR1 is LGHNA and CDR2 is YNFKEQ. CDR3 nucleotide sequence: TGTGCCAGCAGCCAAGACGGAACTAGAAGCGCCTACAATGAGCAGTTCTTC. This sequence encodes CASSQDGTRSAYNEQFF.

The chain employs TRBV9 and TRBJ1-1; D gene uncertain. V was clipped by 3 bases and J by 5 bases, with 14 bases between them. Germline lookup yields CDR1 SGDLS and CDR2 YYNGEE. The CDR3 covers 14 residues. CDR3 sequence (DNA): TGTGCCAGCAGCGGGACGGGCTTAGGGACTGAAGCTTTCTTT. It is translated as CASSGTGLGTEAFF.

This clone showed up just once. The rearrangement uses TRBV19 and TRBJ1-5; tentative D call: TRBD1 (5 bases). CDR1 and CDR2 (germline): LNHDA, SQIVND (reference sequence). V lost 7 bases to trimming and J lost 5 bases, with 18 bases between them. The CDR3 loop spans 15 amino acids. The CDR3 region is CASTTGGVPYQPQHF. CDR3 coding DNA: TGTGCCAGTACCACGGGAGGGGTCCCCTATCAGCCCCAGCATTTT.

This chain connects TRBV4-1 to TRBJ2-1, with 8 bases identical to TRBD2. Germline-derived CDR1 and CDR2 are MGHRA and YSYEKL. CDR3 length: 18 amino acids. Losses at the gene ends were 0 bases for V and 2 bases for J; bases not matched to a gene: 9. CDR3 sequence: CASSQEGGVLAAYNEQFF. The CDR3 DNA is TGCGCCAGCAGCCAAGAGGGGGGTGTACTAGCGGCCTACAATGAGCAGTTCTTC.

The V call is TRBV25-1, the J call TRBJ2-1, with D possibly matching TRBD2 (6 bases). Germline-derived CDR1 and CDR2 are MGHDK and SYGVNS. The CDR3 extends over 13 amino acids. Trimming pared 4 bases from V and 7 bases from J, leaving 11 bases between. In DNA form, the CDR3 reads TGTGCCAGCAGTGTGGGACTGAGGAATGAGCAGTTCTTC. This sequence encodes CASSVGLRNEQFF.

This clone was recorded a few times. The chain combines TRBV13 with TRBJ2-2; the D gene is possibly TRBD1 (5 bases). There are 15 residues in the CDR3. Germline CDR1 and CDR2: PRHDT and FYEKMQ (reference sequence). Trimming cost V 5 bases and J 4 bases, with 14 bases left between them. CDR3 sequence (DNA): TGTGCCAGCAGCCCGTGGCAGGGCGGCACCGGGGAGCTGTTTTTT. Its translation: CASSPWQGGTGELFF.

V gene TRBV27 combines with J gene TRBJ2-7, with D maybe TRBD1 (5 bases). The CDR3 consists of 20 residues. V lost 2 bases and J lost 0, with 26 bases in between. Per the germline V gene, CDR1 is MNHEY and CDR2 is SMNVEV (reference sequence). CDR3 in DNA: TGTGCCAGCAGTTTAAAGACCCTTCAGGGCATCCCAACGAGCTCCTACGAGCAGTACTTC. Its protein is CASSLKTLQGIPTSSYEQYF.

With respect to this clone: A junction end diverges from the germline sequence, so it may reflect a read error. This chain uses TRBV2 with TRBJ1-2, with D hard to call. The germline V gene encodes CDR1 SNHLY and CDR2 FYNNEI. The CDR3 covers 11 residues. This chain's CDR3 is CASREAGGYTF. CDR3 nucleotides: TGTGCCAGCAGAGAAGCGGGGGGCTACACCTTC.